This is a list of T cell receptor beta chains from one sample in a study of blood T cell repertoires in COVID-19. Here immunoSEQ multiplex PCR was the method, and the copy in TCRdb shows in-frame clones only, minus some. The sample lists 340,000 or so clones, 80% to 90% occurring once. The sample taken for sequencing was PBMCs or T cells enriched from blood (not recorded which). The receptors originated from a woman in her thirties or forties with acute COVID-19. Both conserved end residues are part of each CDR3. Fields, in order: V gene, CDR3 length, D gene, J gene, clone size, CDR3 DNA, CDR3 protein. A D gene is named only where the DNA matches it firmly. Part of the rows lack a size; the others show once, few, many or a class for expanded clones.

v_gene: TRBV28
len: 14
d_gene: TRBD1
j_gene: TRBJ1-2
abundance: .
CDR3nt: TGTGCCAGCAGTACGGGACAGGGGCCAATTGGCTACACCTTC
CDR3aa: CASSTGQGPIGYTF

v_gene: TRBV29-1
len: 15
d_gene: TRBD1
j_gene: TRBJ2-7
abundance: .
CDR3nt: TGCAGCGTTGGGTCCGACAGGGGAGGCCCCTACGAGCAGTACTTC
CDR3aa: CSVGSDRGGPYEQYF

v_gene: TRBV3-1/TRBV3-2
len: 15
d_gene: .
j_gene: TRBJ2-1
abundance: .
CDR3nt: TGTGCCAGCAGCCAAGCAGGGAAGGCCTACAATGAGCAGTTCTTC
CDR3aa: CASSQAGKAYNEQFF

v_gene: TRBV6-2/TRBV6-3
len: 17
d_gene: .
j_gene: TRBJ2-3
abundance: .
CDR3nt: TGTGCCAGCAGTACCTTCCGGGGGAGGTCCAGCACAGATACGCAGTATTTT
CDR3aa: CASSTFRGRSSTDTQYF

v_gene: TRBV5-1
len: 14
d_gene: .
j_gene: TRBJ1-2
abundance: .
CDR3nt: TGCGCCAGCAGCGGGGGGGCACCGCGGGCTGGCTACACCTTC
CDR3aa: CASSGGAPRAGYTF

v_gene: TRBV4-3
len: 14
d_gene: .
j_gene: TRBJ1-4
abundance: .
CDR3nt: TGCGCCAGCAGTCCTGGGAGAACTAATGAAAAACTGTTTTTT
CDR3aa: CASSPGRTNEKLFF

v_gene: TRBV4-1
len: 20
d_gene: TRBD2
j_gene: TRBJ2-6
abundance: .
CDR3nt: TGCGCCAGCAGCCACTATGGACTAGCGGGAGAACCTTCTGGGGCCAACGTCCTGACTTTC
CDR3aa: CASSHYGLAGEPSGANVLTF

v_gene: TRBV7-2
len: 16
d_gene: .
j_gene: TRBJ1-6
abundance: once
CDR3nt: TGTGCCAGCAGCACACGACAGAGGTCCTCCCATTCACCCCTCCACTTT
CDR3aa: CASSTRQRSSHSPLHF

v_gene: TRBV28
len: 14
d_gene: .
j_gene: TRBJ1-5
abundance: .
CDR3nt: TGTGCCAGCAGTTTGGGGGGAAGCAATCAGCCCCAGCATTTT
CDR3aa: CASSLGGSNQPQHF

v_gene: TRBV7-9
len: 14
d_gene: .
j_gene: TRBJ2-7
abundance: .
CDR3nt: TGTGCCAGCAATAACGGGGTCCCCTCAGGTTGGCAGTACTTC
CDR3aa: CASNNGVPSGWQYF

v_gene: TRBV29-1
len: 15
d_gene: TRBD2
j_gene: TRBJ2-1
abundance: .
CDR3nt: TGCAGCGTTCCCCTGGCTAGCGGGAGATACAATGAGCAGTTCTTC
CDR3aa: CSVPLASGRYNEQFF

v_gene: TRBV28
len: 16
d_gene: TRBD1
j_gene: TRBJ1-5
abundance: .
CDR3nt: TGTGCCAGCAGTTTATGGGGCAGGGGGAATGGTGAGCCCCAGCATTTT
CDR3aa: CASSLWGRGNGEPQHF

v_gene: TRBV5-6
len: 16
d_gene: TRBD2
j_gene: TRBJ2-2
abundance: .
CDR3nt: TGTGCCAGCAGCTTACCGGGAGGGCCGGGGACCGGGGAGCTGTTTTTT
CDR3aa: CASSLPGGPGTGELFF

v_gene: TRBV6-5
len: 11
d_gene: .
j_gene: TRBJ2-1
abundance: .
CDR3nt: TGTGCCACCCGACAGACGAATGAGCAGTTCTTC
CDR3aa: CATRQTNEQFF

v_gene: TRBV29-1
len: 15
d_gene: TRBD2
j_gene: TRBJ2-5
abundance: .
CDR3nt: TGCAGCGTCCGGCGGGGGACTAGCGGGAAGGAGACCCAGTACTTC
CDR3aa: CSVRRGTSGKETQYF

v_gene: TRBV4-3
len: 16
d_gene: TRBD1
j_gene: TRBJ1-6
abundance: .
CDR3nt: TGCGCCAGCAGCCAAGATCCCAGGGGGCGGGATTCACCCCTCCACTTT
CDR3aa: CASSQDPRGRDSPLHF

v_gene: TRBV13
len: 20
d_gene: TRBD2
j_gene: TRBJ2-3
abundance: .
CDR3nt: TGTGCCAGCAGCTTATTAGCCCAATTTGCGTCTAGCGGGGGAACAGATACGCAGTATTTT
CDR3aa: CASSLLAQFASSGGTDTQYF

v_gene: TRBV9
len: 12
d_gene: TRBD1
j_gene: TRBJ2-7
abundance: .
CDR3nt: TGTGCCAGCAGCTATGGACAGGGCGAGCAGTACTTC
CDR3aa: CASSYGQGEQYF

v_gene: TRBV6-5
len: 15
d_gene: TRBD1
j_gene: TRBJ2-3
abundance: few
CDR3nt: TGTGCCAGCAGTTTACAGGGGGCAGGGACAGATACGCAGTATTTT
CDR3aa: CASSLQGAGTDTQYF

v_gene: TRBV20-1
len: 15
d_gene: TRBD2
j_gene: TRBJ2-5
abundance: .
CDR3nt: TGCAGTGCTAGTGCTAGCGGGGGATTCCGAGAGACCCAGTACTTC
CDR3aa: CSASASGGFRETQYF

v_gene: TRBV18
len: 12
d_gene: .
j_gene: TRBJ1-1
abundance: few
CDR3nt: TGTGCCAGCTCGTCAATGAACACTGAAGCTTTCTTT
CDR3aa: CASSSMNTEAFF

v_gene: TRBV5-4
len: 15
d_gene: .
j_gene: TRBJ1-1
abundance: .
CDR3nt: TGTGCCAGCAGCTTGGCCGGTACCACTTACACTGAAGCTTTCTTT
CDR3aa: CASSLAGTTYTEAFF

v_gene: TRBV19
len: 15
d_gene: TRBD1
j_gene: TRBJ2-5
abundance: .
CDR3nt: TGTGCCAGTAACAACCCCGGGACAGGGGAAGAGACCCAGTACTTC
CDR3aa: CASNNPGTGEETQYF

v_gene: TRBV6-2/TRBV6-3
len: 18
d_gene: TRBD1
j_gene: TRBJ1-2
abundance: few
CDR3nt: TGTGCCAGCAGTTACTCCGCCGGACAGGGGGCATTCTACTATGGCTACACCTTC
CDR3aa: CASSYSAGQGAFYYGYTF

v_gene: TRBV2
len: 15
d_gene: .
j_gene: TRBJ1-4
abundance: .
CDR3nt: TGTGCCAGCAGTGAAGCGCGGGGGGGAAATGAAAAACTGTTTTTT
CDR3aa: CASSEARGGNEKLFF

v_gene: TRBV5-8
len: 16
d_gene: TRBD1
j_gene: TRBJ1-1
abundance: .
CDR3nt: TGTGCCAGCAGCCGTCGCCGGGACAGGAGTAACACTGAAGCTTTCTTT
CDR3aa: CASSRRRDRSNTEAFF

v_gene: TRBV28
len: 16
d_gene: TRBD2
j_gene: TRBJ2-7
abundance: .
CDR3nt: TGTGCCAGCCAGCTTAGGTTGACTAGCGGATCCTACGAGCAGTACTTC
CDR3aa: CASQLRLTSGSYEQYF

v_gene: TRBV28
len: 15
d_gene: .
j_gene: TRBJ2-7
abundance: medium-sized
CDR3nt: TGTGCCAGCAGTTTAAGGAGCGGAAGCTCCTACGAGCAGTACTTC
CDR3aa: CASSLRSGSSYEQYF

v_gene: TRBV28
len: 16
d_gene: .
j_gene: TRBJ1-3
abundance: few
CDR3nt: TGTGCCAGCAGCCCGGACATAACCGTCTCTGGAAACACCATATATTTT
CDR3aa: CASSPDITVSGNTIYF

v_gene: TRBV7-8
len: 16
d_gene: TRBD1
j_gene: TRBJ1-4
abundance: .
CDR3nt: TGTGCCAGCAGCCCCCGCCGGGAGGGGGCGGGAGAAAAACTGTTTTTT
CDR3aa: CASSPRREGAGEKLFF

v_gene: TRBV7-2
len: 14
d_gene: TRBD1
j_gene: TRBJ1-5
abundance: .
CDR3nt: TGTGCCAGCAGCCCTGGACAGGGAAAAAGGCCCCAGCATTTT
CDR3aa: CASSPGQGKRPQHF

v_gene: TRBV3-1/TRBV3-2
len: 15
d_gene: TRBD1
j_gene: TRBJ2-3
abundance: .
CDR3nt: TGTGCCAGCAGCCGAACGGGACAGGGGGAAGATACGCAGTATTTT
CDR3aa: CASSRTGQGEDTQYF

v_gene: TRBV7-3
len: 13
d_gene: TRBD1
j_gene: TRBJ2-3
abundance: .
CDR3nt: TGTGCCAGCAGTCAAACAGGGGATGATACGCAGTATTTT
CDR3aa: CASSQTGDDTQYF

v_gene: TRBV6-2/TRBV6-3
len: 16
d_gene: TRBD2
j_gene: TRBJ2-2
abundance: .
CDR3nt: TGTGCCAGCAGCACTAGCGGGGGCCGATTCACCGGGGAGCTGTTTTTT
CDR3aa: CASSTSGGRFTGELFF

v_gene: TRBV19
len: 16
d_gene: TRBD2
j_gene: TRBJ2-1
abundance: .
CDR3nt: TGTGCCAGTAGTGGGACTAGCATACCATATTACAATGAGCAGTTCTTC
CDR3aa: CASSGTSIPYYNEQFF

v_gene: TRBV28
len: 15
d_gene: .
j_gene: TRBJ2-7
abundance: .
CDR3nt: TGTGCCAGCAGTTTGGGGAGACGGAGCTCCTACGAGCAGTACTTC
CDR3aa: CASSLGRRSSYEQYF

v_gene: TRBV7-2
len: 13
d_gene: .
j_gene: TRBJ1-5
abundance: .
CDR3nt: TGTGCCAGCAGTCTTGGGCGCAATCAGCCCCAGCATTTT
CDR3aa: CASSLGRNQPQHF

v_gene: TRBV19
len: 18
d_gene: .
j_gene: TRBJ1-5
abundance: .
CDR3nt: TGTGCCACCGCCAGAACTATGGGGGGGCAAGGGGGCAATCAGCCCCAGCATTTT
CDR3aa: CATARTMGGQGGNQPQHF

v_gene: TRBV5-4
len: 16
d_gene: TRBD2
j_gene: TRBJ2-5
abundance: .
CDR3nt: TGTGCCAGCAGCTTGGCCGGACTAGCGGACCAAGAGACCCAGTACTTC
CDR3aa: CASSLAGLADQETQYF

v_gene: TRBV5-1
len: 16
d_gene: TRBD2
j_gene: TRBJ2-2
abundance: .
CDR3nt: TGCGCCAGCAGAAGGCTAGCGGGTATAAACACCGGGGAGCTGTTTTTT
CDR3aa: CASRRLAGINTGELFF

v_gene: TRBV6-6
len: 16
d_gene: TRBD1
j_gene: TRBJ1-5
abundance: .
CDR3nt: TGTGCCAGCGATTATGGACAGGGGGCCAGCAATCAGCCCCAGCATTTT
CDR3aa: CASDYGQGASNQPQHF

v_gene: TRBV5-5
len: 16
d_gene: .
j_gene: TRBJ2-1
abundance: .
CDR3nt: TGTGCCAGCAGCTTGGGGCCGACAGCTGCCTACAATGAGCAGTTCTTC
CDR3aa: CASSLGPTAAYNEQFF